The 12 T cell receptor beta chains in this list originate from one sample, sequenced in a study of shared clonotypes between healthy human individuals. Generated by immunoSEQ multiplex PCR, the TCRdb table keeps only in-frame clones and is missing some. The sample lists 2,500,000 or so clones, about nine tenths seen once, with 0.37% in the top ten. Sequenced input: naive CD4+ T cells from PBMCs. The subset was: CD45RA+ positively selected. Receptors originate from a young man in good health. Some clones in this sample may be carry-over from other donors' samples.

V is TRBV7-2 and J is TRBJ2-2; a weak D match, TRBD2 (5 bases). The CDR3 length is 15 residues. Germline V gives CDR1 SGHTA, CDR2 FQGNSA. V shed 1 base and J shed 6 bases, with 12 bases lying between them. CDR3 in amino acids: CASSLVGGISGELFF. The CDR3 coding sequence is TGTGCCAGCAGCTTAGTTGGAGGAATCTCCGGGGAGCTGTTTTTT.

The rearrangement joins TRBV18 to TRBJ2-5, with D possibly TRBD1 on 5 matching bases. Between the trimmed V and J ends, which lost 3 bases and 3 bases, there was a span of 8 bases. The CDR3 contains 13 residues. CDR1 KGHSH and CDR2 LQKENI come from the germline V gene. The DNA of the CDR3 is TGTGCCAGCTCACCCCCGACAGAAGAGACCCAGTACTTC. This gives the protein CASSPPTEETQYF.

This clone was counted once. This chain uses TRBV28 with TRBJ2-1, with 11 bases identical to TRBD2. V lost 1 base to trimming and J lost 0 bases; unmatched junction nucleotides: 2. Looked up from germline, CDR1 is MDHEN and CDR2 is SYDVKM. CDR3 length: 17 amino acids. DNA of the CDR3: TGTGCCAGCAGTTTATATACTAGCGGGAGCTCCTACAATGAGCAGTTCTTC. Translation gives CASSLYTSGSSYNEQFF.

V usage is TRBV11-2 and J usage is TRBJ2-2; D possibly corresponds to TRBD1 (6 bases). The germline V gene encodes CDR1 SGHAT and CDR2 FQNNGV. Between the trimmed V and J ends, which lost 6 bases and 0 bases, there was a span of 14 bases. The CDR3 runs 16 residues. The CDR3 DNA reads as TGTGCCAGCAGAAAAGCCGGGACAACGAACACCGGGGAGCTGTTTTTT. It yields the protein CASRKAGTTNTGELFF.

Of note for this clone: The same CDR3 also results from other DNA sequences found in this sample. J is TRBJ1-2 and V is TRBV6-5; D ambiguous. The V gene's germline CDR1 is MNHEY and CDR2 SVGAGI. The V end was cut by 0 bases, the J end by 8 bases, with 10 bases between. The CDR3 is made up of 13 amino acids. The CDR3 spells CASSYSGGHGYTF. In nucleotides, the CDR3 is TGTGCCAGCAGTTACTCGGGAGGTCACGGCTACACCTTC.

The chain is built from TRBV7-3 and TRBJ2-1, with 7 positions matching TRBD2. Germline V gene data show CDR1 as SGHTA and CDR2 as FQGTGA. V was clipped by 1 base and J by 4 bases; unmatched bases: 7. The CDR3 extends over 16 amino acids. CDR3 DNA sequence: TGTGCCAGCAGCTTAATAAAGGCTAGCGGTTACAATGAGCAGTTCTTC. Translated: CASSLIKASGYNEQFF. The complete variable domain, with remaining parts taken from reference TRBV7-3 and TRBJ2-1, reads GAGVSQTPSNKVTEKGKYVELRCDPISGHTALYWYRQSLGQGPEFLIYFQGTGAADDSGLPNDRFFAVRPEGSVSTLKIQRTERGDSAVYLCASSLIKASGYNEQFFGPGTRLTVL.

This clone has just one count. The CDR3: CASSVTGTEKLFF. For the CDR3, the DNA is TGTGCCAGCAGCGTGACAGGGACTGAAAAACTGTTTTTT. The chain recombines TRBV9 with TRBJ1-4; 7 bases are a match to TRBD1. J lost 7 bases, V lost 2 bases, and 2 bases had no gene match. The CDR3 length is 13 residues. Looked up from germline, CDR1 is SGDLS and CDR2 is YYNGEE.

V is TRBV18 and J is TRBJ2-1; TRBD2 agrees at 7 bases. Germline V CDR1 and CDR2: KGHSH, LQKENI. The V segment lost 1 base and the J segment 5 bases; nucleotides outside the gene matches: 8. The CDR3 is 16 amino acids. CDR3 loop: CASSPLTTSRDNEQFF. In nucleotides, the CDR3 is TGTGCCAGCTCACCACTTACGACTAGCAGGGACAATGAGCAGTTCTTC. Filled out from reference TRBV18 and TRBJ2-1, the complete variable domain reads NAGVMQNPRHLVRRRGQEARLRCSPMKGHSHVYWYRQLPEEGLKFMVYLQKENIIDESGMPKERFSAEFPKEGPSILRIQQVVRGDSAAYFCASSPLTTSRDNEQFFGPGTRLTVL.

The chain combines TRBV7-2 with TRBJ1-4; TRBD1 aligns across 9 bases. This CDR3 comprises 18 residues. With 1 base clipped from V and 0 bases from J, the junction kept 6 bases outside the gene matches. Germline V lookup: CDR1 SGHTA, CDR2 FQGNSA. The CDR3 DNA sequence: TGTGCCAGCAGCTTAGTAGGGACAGGGATCGCAACTAATGAAAAACTGTTTTTT. Protein: CASSLVGTGIATNEKLFF. Full variable domain (outside the CDR3, taken from reference TRBV7-2 and TRBJ1-4): GAGVSQSPSNKVTEKGKDVELRCDPISGHTALYWYRQSLGQGLEFLIYFQGNSAPDKSGLPSDRFSAERTGGSVSTLTIQRTQQEDSAVYLCASSLVGTGIATNEKLFFGSGTQLSVL.

The J gene is TRBJ2-5, the V gene TRBV7-6; D is unclear. The CDR3 contains 14 residues. CDR1 is SGHVS, CDR2 FNYEAQ, per germline. V was trimmed by 6 bases and J by 5 bases, leaving 16 bases between them. The CDR3 coding sequence is TGTGCCAGCAGTAGGTCAGGACGCTCTGAGACCCAGTACTTC. This encodes CASSRSGRSETQYF. Using reference TRBV7-6 and TRBJ2-5 for the parts outside the CDR3, the full variable domain is GAGVSQSPRYKVTKRGQDVALRCDPISGHVSLYWYRQALGQGPEFLTYFNYEAQQDKSGLPNDRFSAERPEGSISTLTIQRTEQRDSAMYRCASSRSGRSETQYFGPGTRLLVL.

Regarding this clone: Within the sample, other DNA sequences also encode this same CDR3. The chain employs TRBV18 and TRBJ2-5; a weak D match, TRBD1 (6 bases). The V gene lost 1 base and the J gene lost 5 bases, with 11 bases spanning the gap. The germline CDR1 and CDR2 sequences are KGHSH and LQKENI. The CDR3 is made up of 14 amino acids. The CDR3 reads CASSPRTGRETQYF. The CDR3 DNA reads as TGTGCCAGCTCACCACGCACAGGGCGCGAGACCCAGTACTTC.

This clone was seen only a few times. The CDR3 spells CAISEGTKLNQPQHF. Written as DNA, the CDR3 is TGTGCCATCAGTGAGGGGACAAAACTGAATCAGCCCCAGCATTTT. The chain is built from TRBV10-3 and TRBJ1-5; D is perhaps TRBD1 (6 bases). Per germline, CDR1 ENHRY and CDR2 SYGVKD. The CDR3 has 15 amino acids. V was cut by 2 bases and J by 4 bases, with 12 bases left in between.